This TCR beta chain was obtained from a study of blood T cell repertoires in COVID-19. Study context: Spain, Italy and the United States supplied samples that represented acute and convalescent COVID-19. In each case, the material was cDNA or gDNA derived from T cells, B-cell-depleted T cells, or PBMCs.

In the authors' methods: Reference gene primer amplification gave estimated nucleated cell counts. Only in-frame clones appear in the TCRdb table, and some are missing; sequencing was by immunoSEQ multiplex PCR. V and J calls and clone size follow that table, whereas D and trimming were derived from the DNA. Here the sample spans a few hundred thousand clones, 80% to 85% being singletons. Specimen: peripheral blood. The TCR was taken from a person in their 70s with COVID-19, enrolled during active disease.

The CDR3 bases are TGTGCCAGCGTACTGCGGGGAGAGCAGTACTTC. It encodes CASVLRGEQYF. The rearrangement joins TRBV3-1 (or the pseudogene TRBV3-2) to TRBJ2-7; D possibly corresponds to TRBD2 (6 bases). Germline assignment: CDR1 LGHDT and CDR2 YNNKEL (reference sequence). Trimming cost V 8 bases and J 7 bases, with 12 bases left between them. CDR3 length equals 11 residues.